These 17 T cell receptor beta chains were sequenced from one sample in a study of T-cell reconstitution after alpha-beta-depleted transplantation in children. Unique molecular identifiers were incorporated into the prepared TCRbeta library. In TCRdb, the PCR reads were re-called with MiXCR into one record per CDR3 protein. The sample consists of tens of thousands of distinct CDR3 sequences, approximately 9.2% of them appearing once. Sample: PBMCs, mostly from graft donor cells, taken 60 days after TCRalphabeta/CD19-depleted stem cell transplant. The receptors here all came from a male patient aged 2-9 years who had a stem cell transplant for chronic granulomatous disease, so the T cells may come from the graft donor.

In its sample, this clonotype was seen many times. V usage is TRBV20-1 and J usage is TRBJ2-1, with TRBD2 identical over 12 bases. Germline assignment: CDR1 DFQATT and CDR2 SNEGSKA (reference sequence). The CDR3 totals 16 residues. Losses at the gene ends were 5 bases for V and 8 bases for J; bases not matched to a gene: 13. In DNA form, the CDR3 reads TGCAGTGCTCCTATTCTAGCGGGAGGGCCCTGGGATGAGCAGTTCTTC. Its protein is CSAPILAGGPWDEQFF.

The rearrangement links TRBV15 to TRBJ1-3, with a tentative D call TRBD1 (6 bases). The V and J ends lost 2 bases and 4 bases respectively, with 15 bases between them. Germline CDR1 LNHNV, CDR2 YYDKDF (reference sequence). This CDR3 has 16 residues. The CDR3 nucleotides read TGTGCCACCAGCAGAAATTCAGGGGCGGGAGGAAACACCATATATTTT. Protein product: CATSRNSGAGGNTIYF.

This clonotype came up many times. The V gene is TRBV20-1, the J gene TRBJ2-1, with D unresolved. The CDR3 totals 15 residues. Trimming removed 0 bases from V and 2 bases from J, with 11 bases in between. The V gene's germline CDR1 is DFQATT and CDR2 SNEGSKA (reference sequence). The CDR3 DNA reads as TGCAGTGCTAGAGATCGAGCCCAAACCTACAATGAGCAGTTCTTC. Amino acid sequence: CSARDRAQTYNEQFF.

The table lists this clonotype with many counts. The chain is built from TRBV3-1 and TRBJ2-1, with TRBD1 matching 8 bases. CDR3 length: 21 amino acids. Germline-derived CDR1 and CDR2 are LGHDT and YNNKEL (reference sequence). J gave up 0 bases and V 4 bases, and 20 bases lay outside the gene matches. The CDR3 DNA sequence: TGTGCCAGCAGCCTCCGGCACCTGACAGGGGCCGTGGGGAGCTCCTACAATGAGCAGTTCTTC. Amino acid sequence: CASSLRHLTGAVGSSYNEQFF.

This clonotype has ten or more counts. The V gene is TRBV21-1, the J gene TRBJ2-1; TRBD1, the table's D call, lacks a check against the DNA. TRBV21-1 is described as a pseudogene. There are 17 residues in the CDR3. The CDR3 region has the DNA TGTGCCAGCAGCAAAGTCCCGGGGTTAAAATCCTACAATGAGCAGTTCTTC. It codes for CASSKVPGLKSYNEQFF.

This clonotype was recorded at least ten times. The rearrangement joins TRBV28 to TRBJ1-6, with unresolved D. There are 15 residues in the CDR3. The V end lost 0 bases, the J end lost 5 bases, and 8 bases lay between the germline ends. Germline assignment: CDR1 MDHEN and CDR2 SYDVKM. The CDR3 is CASSLWNTNNSPLHF. The CDR3 region has the DNA TGTGCCAGCAGTTTATGGAACACTAATAATTCACCCCTCCACTTT.

The chain joins TRBV12-3 or TRBV12-4 to TRBJ1-5, with 8 bases identical to TRBD1. The CDR3 length is 15 residues. V lost 5 bases and J lost 1; bases outside the gene matches: 4. The CDR3 spells CASSGTGGSNQPQHF. CDR3 nucleotides: TGTGCCAGCAGTGGGACAGGCGGGAGCAATCAGCCCCAGCATTTT.

This clonotype was recorded many times. The rearrangement joins TRBV7-9 to TRBJ2-1; D not certain. The CDR3 length is 11 residues. Trimming pared 6 bases from V and 10 bases from J, leaving 10 bases between. Germline assignment: CDR1 SEHNR and CDR2 FQNEAQ (reference sequence). In DNA, the CDR3 is TGTGCCAGCAGGACGCCTCGCGAGCAGTTCTTC. Its protein is CASRTPREQFF.

The V and J genes are TRBV5-1 and TRBJ2-7; D is perhaps TRBD1 or TRBD2 (6 bases each). This CDR3 is 18 amino acids long. Trimming took off 2 bases at V and 5 bases at J, with 26 bases between the two ends. Germline V gene data show CDR1 as SGHRS and CDR2 as YFSETQ. DNA of the CDR3: TGCGCCAGCAGCTTTGCGCTGGTCCTTCGGGGGCATAAGAACGAGCAGTACTTC. Its protein is CASSFALVLRGHKNEQYF.

This clonotype was counted many times. The genes are TRBV9 and TRBJ1-4; 11 nucleotides match TRBD1. The V gene end was trimmed by 4 bases and the J gene end by 8 bases; junction bases not matched to a gene: 4. This CDR3 spans 14 amino acids. Germline CDR1 SGDLS, CDR2 YYNGEE. The CDR3 nucleotides read TGTGCCAGCAGCCGGACAGGGGGCAAGGAAAAACTGTTTTTT. Encoded protein: CASSRTGGKEKLFF.

This clonotype was seen ten or more times. This chain uses TRBV14 with TRBJ2-7; unclear D gene. With 6 bases removed from V and 1 base from J, the gap between germline ends came to 10 bases. The germline V gene encodes CDR1 SGHDN and CDR2 FVKESK. There are 13 residues in the CDR3. DNA of the CDR3: TGTGCCAGCAGTCCCGTCCTTTCCTACGAGCAGTACTTC. Its translation: CASSPVLSYEQYF.

This clonotype came up many times. The rearrangement links TRBV20-1 to TRBJ2-1; D may be TRBD2 (6 bases). CDR3 length equals 17 residues. CDR1 is DFQATT and CDR2 is SNEGSKA in the germline V gene (reference sequence). The ends were cut back, 0 bases at V and 13 bases at J, with 28 bases in the middle. The CDR3 is CSARDPKSGLRTTGQFF. The CDR3 DNA reads as TGCAGTGCTAGAGATCCAAAATCTGGTCTCCGGACTACCGGCCAGTTCTTC.

This clonotype has more than one count but fewer than ten. The chain uses TRBV3-1 and TRBJ2-7, with TRBD1 identical over 10 bases. The CDR3 is made up of 16 amino acids. Germline CDR1 is LGHDT and CDR2 is YNNKEL (reference sequence). V lost 1 base to trimming and J lost 2 bases; unmatched junction nucleotides: 5. For the CDR3, the DNA is TGTGCCAGCAGCCAAGCCTCAGGACAGGGGGCCTACGAGCAGTACTTC. This encodes CASSQASGQGAYEQYF.

This clonotype was found many times. The V and J genes are TRBV2 and TRBJ1-5, with D uncertain. V was shortened by 4 bases and J by 5 bases, with 12 bases between the two germline ends. CDR3 length equals 14 residues. The V gene's germline CDR1 is SNHLY and CDR2 FYNNEI. CDR3 amino acids: CASSGPSSDQPQHF. The CDR3 DNA reads as TGTGCCAGCAGTGGACCCTCCTCCGATCAGCCCCAGCATTTT.

V usage is TRBV7-8 and J usage is TRBJ2-1; 8 bases are shared with TRBD2. The CDR3 covers 18 residues. Germline CDR1 reads SGHVS; CDR2 reads FQNEAQ. Germline trimming cut 1 base from V and 5 bases from J; bases unmatched to any gene: 13. DNA for the CDR3: TGTGCCAGCAGCTTAGTTAAGATTGCGGGAGGATCTAACAATGAGCAGTTCTTC. It encodes CASSLVKIAGGSNNEQFF. Looking up the rest from reference TRBV7-8 and TRBJ2-1 gives the full variable domain: GAGVSQSPRYKVAKRGQDVALRCDPISGHVSLFWYQQALGQGPEFLTYFQNEAQLDKSGLPSDRFFAERPEGSVSTLKIQRTQQEDSAVYLCASSLVKIAGGSNNEQFFGPGTRLTVL.

This clonotype was recorded at least ten times. This chain connects TRBV11-2 to TRBJ2-7, with TRBD1 identical over 8 bases. Germline CDR1 is SGHAT and CDR2 is FQNNGV. Trimming at V came to 2 bases and at J to 0 bases, leaving 9 bases not matched to a gene. The length of the CDR3 is 17 residues. In nucleotides, the CDR3 is TGTGCCAGCAGCTTAAGAGACGGACAGGGAATCTCCTACGAGCAGTACTTC. This gives the protein CASSLRDGQGISYEQYF.

This clonotype has at least ten counts. The chain is built from TRBV12-3 or TRBV12-4 and TRBJ2-7, with D hard to call. V gave up 2 bases and J gave up 0 bases, with 8 bases separating them. The CDR3 is 14 amino acids. This CDR3 reads CASSLRPYSYEQYF. CDR3 nucleotide sequence: TGTGCCAGCAGTTTAAGGCCCTACTCCTACGAGCAGTACTTC.